What follows are 18 T cell receptor beta chains derived from one specimen sequenced in a study of tumor-infiltrating lymphocytes in primary liver carcinoma. The investigators made TCR beta cDNA from around 530 ng total RNA, using a constant-region primer. Generation of the TCR beta libraries relied on three nested multiplex PCR rounds using slightly modified ARM-PCR. Forward primers for TRBV1-TRBV30 and a C-beta reverse primer served the first two PCR rounds, at around 9 cycles each. TCRdb redid the calling of the multiplex PCR reads with MiXCR, one entry per CDR3 protein. This sample has about 180,000 distinct CDR3 sequences; approximately 60% occur once, and the top ten carry around 68%. Alongside blood RNA obtained from unsorted whole blood, germline DNA was also extracted. Specimen: peripheral blood. These receptors were taken from a man aged 40-49 years with primary liver carcinoma and hepatitis B virus infection.

V and J are TRBV21-1 and TRBJ2-1; the table's D call, TRBD2, has no DNA check behind it. TRBV21-1 is described as a pseudogene. The CDR3 has 16 amino acids. CDR3 coding DNA: TGTGCCGGTGTCTTTTTGGCGGGAGGCTCCTACAATGAGCAGTTCTTC. Protein sequence: CAGVFLAGGSYNEQFF.

In this sample, this clonotype turned up once. The rearrangement links TRBV9 to TRBJ2-1; D is tentatively TRBD1 or TRBD2 (5 bases each). This CDR3 has 14 amino acids. The germline gives CDR1 SGDLS, CDR2 YYNGEE. V was shortened by 0 bases and J by 9 bases, with 13 bases between the two germline ends. This chain's CDR3 is CASSVEGVGVEQFF. CDR3 nucleotide sequence: TGTGCCAGCAGCGTAGAGGGCGTGGGGGTTGAGCAGTTCTTC. Full variable domain (remainder filled in from reference TRBV9 and TRBJ2-1): DSGVTQTPKHLITATGQRVTLRCSPRSGDLSVYWYQQSLDQGLQFLIQYYNGEERAKGNILERFSAQQFPDLHSELNLSSLELGDSALYFCASSVEGVGVEQFFGPGTRLTVL.

This chain links TRBV7-8 with TRBJ2-6, with 9 bases matching TRBD2. This CDR3 region has 19 residues. With 5 bases clipped from V and 4 bases from J, the junction kept 15 bases outside the gene matches. CDR1 and CDR2 from the germline V gene are SGHVS and FQNEAQ. The CDR3, as DNA: TGTGCCAGCAGCCATCGGACTAGCGTCCTTGCTTCCGGGGCCAACGTCCTGACTTTC. Its protein is CASSHRTSVLASGANVLTF.

This chain joins TRBV4-1 and TRBJ1-5; TRBD1 is a possible D gene (5 bases). Germline V gene lookup returns CDR1 MGHRA and CDR2 YSYEKL. The CDR3 is 17 amino acids. Deletions cut 0 bases from V and 2 bases from J, with 14 bases between. CDR3 bases: TGCGCCAGCAGCCAAGAGGTTCGGCAGGGAGGCAATCAGCCCCAGCATTTT. Protein sequence: CASSQEVRQGGNQPQHF.

In regard to this clonotype: One end of the junction is discordant with germline, which a read error may explain. J is TRBJ2-3 and V is TRBV12-3 or TRBV12-4, with D unclear. The length of the CDR3 is 13 residues. CDR3 sequence: CGSTASQVDTQYF. CDR3 sequence (DNA): TGTGGCAGCACCGCGTCCCAGGTGGATACGCAGTATTTT.

Worth noting for this clonotype: The CDR3 carries no conserved terminal phenylalanine or tryptophan, so it likely arises from a read error. The limits of the CDR3 on the DNA are not certain, so only TCRdb's listed CDR3 is given. The V and J genes are TRBV1 and TRBJ2-7. TRBV1 corresponds to a pseudogene. The CDR3 is 11 residues long, counting both termini. This CDR3 is CTSSPHYEQYL.

Of note for this clonotype: A much larger clone lies one base from this, so it may be a read error. V usage is TRBV6-5 and J usage is TRBJ2-5, with a tentative D call TRBD2 (5 bases). CDR3 length: 14 residues. Germline V lookup: CDR1 MNHEY, CDR2 SVGAGI. CDR3: CASSPGLMQEPQYF. In DNA form, the CDR3 reads TGTGCCAGCAGTCCAGGACTGATGCAAGAGCCCCAGTACTTC.

This clonotype was recorded a few times. This rearrangement joins TRBV28 to TRBJ2-7; D gene unclear. The V and J ends lost 2 bases and 2 bases respectively, with 7 bases between them. The CDR3 extends over 13 amino acids. Germline V lookup: CDR1 MDHEN, CDR2 SYDVKM. CDR3 DNA: TGTGCCAGCAGTTTAGAAGGGCCCTACGAGCAGTACTTC. Amino acid sequence: CASSLEGPYEQYF. Looking up the rest from reference TRBV28 and TRBJ2-7 gives the full variable domain: DVKVTQSSRYLVKRTGEKVFLECVQDMDHENMFWYRQDPGLGLRLIYFSYDVKMKEKGDIPEGYSVSREKKERFSLILESASTNQTSMYLCASSLEGPYEQYFGPGTRLTVT.

About this clonotype: The junction differs from germline at one of its ends, possibly a read error. The gene calls are TRBV11-3 and TRBJ2-1; D remains ambiguous. Per germline, CDR1 SGHNT and CDR2 YENEEA. The CDR3 loop spans 12 amino acids. CDR3 sequence reads: CASSYINNEQIF. The CDR3, as DNA: TGTGCCAGCAGCTATATCAACAATGAGCAGATCTTC.

V is TRBV30 and J is TRBJ2-7, with 12 bases identical to TRBD1. This CDR3 region has 19 residues. With V trimmed by 3 bases and J by 7 bases, 22 bases remained unmatched. Germline V gives CDR1 GTSNPN, CDR2 SVGIG (reference sequence). The DNA for the CDR3 is TGTGCCTGGAGCTTAACCGGGACAGGGGGCTTTCCTACGGCGCAGGAGCAGTACTTC. It encodes CAWSLTGTGGFPTAQEQYF.

A few counts support this clonotype. The chain links TRBV6-5 to TRBJ2-3; the D gene is possibly TRBD2 (6 bases). The germline gives CDR1 MNHEY, CDR2 SVGAGI. V lost 0 bases and J lost 4, with 17 bases in between. This CDR3 is built from 17 residues. The CDR3 DNA follows: TGTGCCAGCAGTTACTCGGGACTGGGGGGAGGCCCAGATACGCAGTATTTT. Its translation is CASSYSGLGGGPDTQYF.

The chain carries TRBV6-5 and TRBJ2-7; D call uncertain. The CDR3 totals 12 residues. Trimming removed 4 bases from V and 6 bases from J, with 10 bases in between. Germline values: CDR1 MNHEY, CDR2 SVGAGI. DNA of the CDR3: TGTGCCAGCAGTTCCTTAGGGCTCGAGCAGTACTTC. Translation: CASSSLGLEQYF.

This clonotype was detected a few times. The chain combines TRBV12-3 or TRBV12-4 with TRBJ1-5; 7 bases are a match to TRBD1. V shed 5 bases and J 3 bases; nucleotides not matched to a gene: 4. The CDR3 spans 14 residues. The CDR3 DNA follows: TGTGCCAGCAGTCCGGGGACAGACAATCAGCCCCAGCATTTT. It yields the protein CASSPGTDNQPQHF.

This rearrangement joins TRBV5-4 to TRBJ2-3, with D perhaps assigned TRBD1 or TRBD2 (5 bases each). The CDR3 spans 18 residues. V lost 0 bases to trimming and J lost 0 bases, with 17 bases between them. Germline V gives CDR1 SGHNT, CDR2 YYREEE (reference sequence). CDR3 nucleotide sequence: TGTGCCAGCAGCTTGGAGGGACCGATAGACACTAGCACAGATACGCAGTATTTT. Encoded protein: CASSLEGPIDTSTDTQYF.

The chain is built from TRBV28 and TRBJ1-1; 8 bases are a match to TRBD1. CDR1 is MDHEN, CDR2 SYDVKM, per germline. V dropped 5 bases and J dropped 4; count of bases not matched to a gene: 9. The CDR3 runs to 15 residues. This CDR3 reads CASSPLGQAGTEAFF. In nucleotides, the CDR3 is TGTGCCAGCAGTCCCTTGGGACAGGCGGGCACTGAAGCTTTCTTT. The full variable domain, rest sourced from reference TRBV28 and TRBJ1-1, is DVKVTQSSRYLVKRTGEKVFLECVQDMDHENMFWYRQDPGLGLRLIYFSYDVKMKEKGDIPEGYSVSREKKERFSLILESASTNQTSMYLCASSPLGQAGTEAFFGQGTRLTVV.

This rearrangement joins TRBV28 to TRBJ2-5; 7 positions match TRBD2. The CDR3 extends over 16 amino acids. The V and J ends lost 3 bases and 3 bases, in that order; junction bases with no gene match: 10. Germline CDR1 is MDHEN and CDR2 is SYDVKM. CDR3 loop: CASSFPIRGVKETQYF. As DNA, the CDR3 is TGTGCCAGCAGTTTCCCAATCCGGGGGGTTAAAGAGACCCAGTACTTC. The complete variable domain, with remaining parts taken from reference TRBV28 and TRBJ2-5, reads DVKVTQSSRYLVKRTGEKVFLECVQDMDHENMFWYRQDPGLGLRLIYFSYDVKMKEKGDIPEGYSVSREKKERFSLILESASTNQTSMYLCASSFPIRGVKETQYFGPGTRLLVL.

The chain couples TRBV7-9 to TRBJ2-1, with D possibly matching TRBD2 (5 bases). From germline, CDR1 is SEHNR and CDR2 FQNEAQ (reference sequence). Trimming stripped 2 bases from V and 0 bases from J, with 23 bases between. The CDR3 runs 20 residues. The CDR3 region has the DNA TGTGCCAGCAGCTTACCCCCGTCAGCGGACCCATCTAGCTCCTACAATGAGCAGTTCTTC. Amino acids: CASSLPPSADPSSSYNEQFF. Complete variable domain (other parts from reference TRBV7-9 and TRBJ2-1): DTGVSQNPRHKITKRGQNVTFRCDPISEHNRLYWYRQTLGQGPEFLTYFQNEAQLEKSRLLSDRFSAERPKGSFSTLEIQRTEQGDSAMYLCASSLPPSADPSSSYNEQFFGPGTRLTVL.

Points on this clonotype: A read error is possible here, since a much larger clone lies one base away. J is TRBJ2-1 and V is TRBV4-2; TRBD2 matches at 8 bases. Germline CDR1 LGHNA, CDR2 YNFKEQ. Trimming at V came to 1 base and at J to 9 bases, leaving 5 bases not matched to a gene. The CDR3 has 14 amino acids. CDR3 DNA: TGTGCCAGCAGCCAAGTACAAGCGGGAGTTGAGCAGTTCTTC. This gives the protein CASSQVQAGVEQFF.